This section outlines one T cell receptor beta chain sequence together with its context. Its target is unknown. The CDR3 is made up of 17 amino acids. After removal of 4 bases from V and 3 bases from J, the junction contained 11 bases not matched to a gene. The V gene's germline CDR1 is MDHEN and CDR2 SYDVKM. This sample was taken from a study of CD8 T cells in ankylosing spondylitis. Study-level points and caveats: The study identified a TCR beta motif of several highly homologous variants that appeared characteristic of ankylosing spondylitis blood.

By quantitative 5'-RACE with molecular barcodes, the TCR beta libraries were made. Via MiXCR, TCRdb re-called the 5' RACE reads, giving one row per CDR3 protein. The sample carries around 440,000 distinct CDR3 sequences, approximately 17% recorded once. The sequencing sample was made of blood, either unsorted or a sorted T cell fraction (not recorded which). V and J are TRBV28 and TRBJ1-4; TRBD1 matches 7 bases. The sequence came from a male donor with ankylosing spondylitis. The CDR3 sequence is CASSSPGRGLANEKLFF. CDR3 DNA sequence: TGTGCCAGCAGTTCACCCGGGAGGGGGCTGGCTAATGAAAAACTGTTTTTT.